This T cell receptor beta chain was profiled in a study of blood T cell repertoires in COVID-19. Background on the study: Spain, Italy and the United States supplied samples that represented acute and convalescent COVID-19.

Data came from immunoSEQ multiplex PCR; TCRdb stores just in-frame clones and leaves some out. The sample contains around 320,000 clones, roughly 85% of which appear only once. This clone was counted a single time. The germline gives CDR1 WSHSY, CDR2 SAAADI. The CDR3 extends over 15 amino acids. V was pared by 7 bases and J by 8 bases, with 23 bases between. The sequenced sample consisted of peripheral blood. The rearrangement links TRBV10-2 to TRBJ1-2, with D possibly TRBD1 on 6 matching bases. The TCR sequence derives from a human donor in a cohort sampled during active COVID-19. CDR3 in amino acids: CASTVGARGVGGYTF. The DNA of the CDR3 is TGCGCCAGCACCGTGGGGGCCAGGGGAGTAGGAGGCTACACCTTC.